The present TCR beta chain was sequenced within a study of blood T cell repertoires in COVID-19. The protocol was immunoSEQ multiplex PCR, while the TCRdb copy is restricted to in-frame clones and leaves out a portion. The profile shows 250,000 to 300,000 clones, 86% of them singletons. Looked up from germline, CDR1 is GTSNPN and CDR2 is SVGIG (reference sequence). V was clipped by 8 bases and J by 9 bases, with 17 bases between them. The CDR3 has 13 amino acids. The sample consisted of peripheral blood. The rearrangement joins TRBV30 to TRBJ1-6, with D perhaps TRBD1 (6 bases). This TCR derives from a man between 18 and 29 years old with active or convalescent COVID-19. The CDR3 here is CAGSTGWSSPLHF. The DNA for the CDR3 is TGTGCCGGTTCAACAGGGTGGTCTTCACCCCTCCACTTT.